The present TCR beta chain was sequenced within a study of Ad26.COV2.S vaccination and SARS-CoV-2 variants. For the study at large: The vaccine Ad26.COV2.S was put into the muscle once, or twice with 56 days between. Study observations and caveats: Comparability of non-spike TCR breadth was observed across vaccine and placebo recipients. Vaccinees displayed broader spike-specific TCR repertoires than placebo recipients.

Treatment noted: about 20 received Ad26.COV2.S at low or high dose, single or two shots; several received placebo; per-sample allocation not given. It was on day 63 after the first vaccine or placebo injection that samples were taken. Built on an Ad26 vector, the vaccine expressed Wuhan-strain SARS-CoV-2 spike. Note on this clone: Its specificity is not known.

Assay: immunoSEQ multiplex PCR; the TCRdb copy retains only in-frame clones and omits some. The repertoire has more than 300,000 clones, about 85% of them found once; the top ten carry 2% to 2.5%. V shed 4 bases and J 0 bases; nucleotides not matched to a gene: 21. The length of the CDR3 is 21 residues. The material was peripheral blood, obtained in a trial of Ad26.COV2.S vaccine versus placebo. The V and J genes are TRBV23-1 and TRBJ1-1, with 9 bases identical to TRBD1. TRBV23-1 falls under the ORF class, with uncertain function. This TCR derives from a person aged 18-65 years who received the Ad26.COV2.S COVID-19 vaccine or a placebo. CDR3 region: CASSRPLGTGPRDSLNTEAFF. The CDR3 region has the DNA TGCGCCAGCAGTCGTCCACTCGGGACAGGGCCGAGAGACTCCTTGAACACTGAAGCTTTCTTT.